One and the same sample provided the 5 T cell receptor beta chains below, sequenced in a study of blood T cell repertoires in COVID-19. The protocol was immunoSEQ multiplex PCR, while the TCRdb copy is restricted to in-frame clones and leaves out a portion. Counted here are just under 250,000 clones, about 89% occurring once; the ten biggest clones make up over 4%. Input material: PBMCs or T cells enriched from blood (not recorded which). The receptors were sampled from a young woman who had recovered from COVID-19.

Remarks on this clone: This sample also contains other DNA sequences that code for the same CDR3. This chain connects TRBV12-3 or TRBV12-4 to TRBJ1-1; the D is unclear. CDR3 length: 13 amino acids. The V end was cut by 3 bases, the J end by 0 bases, with 5 bases between. The CDR3 protein is CASSFAVNTEAFF. CDR3 nucleotide sequence: TGTGCCAGCAGTTTCGCGGTGAACACTGAAGCTTTCTTT.

The V call is TRBV19, the J call TRBJ1-1, with a weak D call TRBD1 (5 bases). Between the trimmed V and J ends, which lost 7 bases and 3 bases, there was a span of 9 bases. The CDR3 extends over 12 amino acids. Germline assignment: CDR1 LNHDA and CDR2 SQIVND (reference sequence). The CDR3 protein is CASNTGHTEAFF. CDR3 nucleotides: TGTGCCAGTAATACAGGACACACTGAAGCTTTCTTT.

The V and J genes are TRBV6-5 and TRBJ2-7; no reliable D call. The V end was cut by 6 bases, the J end by 5 bases, with 11 bases between. The CDR3 contains 12 residues. From germline, CDR1 is MNHEY and CDR2 SVGAGI. CDR3 coding DNA: TGTGCCAGCAGCCGCCAAGAGGACGAGCAGTACTTC. It translates to CASSRQEDEQYF.

The chain couples TRBV10-3 to TRBJ2-7, with D hard to call. Germline V gene data show CDR1 as ENHRY and CDR2 as SYGVKD. Between the trimmed V and J ends, which lost 2 bases and 3 bases, there was a span of 5 bases. This CDR3 contains 12 residues. The CDR3 is CAISEHSYEQYF. CDR3 in DNA: TGTGCCATCAGTGAGCACAGCTACGAGCAGTACTTC.

This clone was detected only once. The rearrangement links TRBV7-9 to TRBJ1-1, with 8 bases aligning to TRBD1. Germline CDR1 SEHNR, CDR2 FQNEAQ (reference sequence). The J segment lost 4 bases and the V segment lost 5 bases, leaving 9 bases of the junction unmatched. The length of the CDR3 is 15 residues. The CDR3 is CASSDLWTGPTEAFF. The CDR3, as DNA: TGTGCCAGCAGCGACCTTTGGACAGGGCCCACTGAAGCTTTCTTT. Together with reference TRBV7-9 and TRBJ1-1, the CDR3 gives the full variable domain: DTGVSQNPRHKITKRGQNVTFRCDPISEHNRLYWYRQTLGQGPEFLTYFQNEAQLEKSRLLSDRFSAERPKGSFSTLEIQRTEQGDSAMYLCASSDLWTGPTEAFFGQGTRLTVV.